The source of this TCR beta chain is a study of Ad26.COV2.S vaccination and SARS-CoV-2 variants. Study-level findings and limits: Participants given vaccine showed non-spike TCR breadth similar to that of placebo recipients. Reports say spike-specific CD8+ and CD4+ T cell responses covered substantial breadth after vaccination. While placebo recipients had lower spike-specific TCR breadth, vaccine recipients had more.

The CDR3 has 20 residues. V was clipped by 0 bases and J by 0 bases, with 21 bases between them. Per the germline V gene, CDR1 is LGHNA and CDR2 is YSLEER. Treatment noted: roughly 18 received Ad26.COV2.S at low or high dose, single or two shots; 5 received placebo; per-sample allocation not given. The samples were gathered on day 63 after the first injection of vaccine or placebo. It was Wuhan-strain SARS-CoV-2 spike that the Ad26 vaccine vector expressed. In the case of this clone: Its specificity is not known.

TCRdb's table, derived via immunoSEQ multiplex PCR, lists solely in-frame clones and lacks some. Here the sample spans under 250,000 clones, roughly 85% being singletons. The receptor comes from a person between 18 and 65 years old who received the Ad26.COV2.S COVID-19 vaccine or a placebo. This sequence joins TRBV4-3 and TRBJ1-5; D not resolved. Sequencing was performed on peripheral blood, taken in a trial of Ad26.COV2.S vaccine versus placebo. This CDR3 reads CASSQDVFGKDEYSNQPQHF. The DNA for the CDR3 is TGCGCCAGCAGCCAAGATGTTTTCGGCAAAGATGAGTATAGCAATCAGCCCCAGCATTTT.